One sample yielded the 10 T cell receptor beta chains listed below, sequenced in a study of shared T cell receptors in the human thymus. Produced via immunoSEQ multiplex PCR; TCRdb's table is partial and in-frame only. Among roughly 500,000 clones listed, around three quarters were seen once. These data also formed part of another study, on human thymus T cells.

The sequenced material came from thymocytes. These receptor sequences come from a boy less than two years old with a congenital heart defect.

The chain recombines TRBV11-2 with TRBJ2-1, with D maybe TRBD1 (6 bases). CDR1 SGHAT and CDR2 FQNNGV come from the germline V gene. This CDR3 has 16 amino acids. V was trimmed by 2 bases and J by 1 base, leaving 12 bases between them. CDR3 loop: CASSLTDRISYNEQFF. The CDR3 region has the DNA TGTGCCAGCAGCTTAACAGACAGGATATCCTACAATGAGCAGTTCTTC. Full variable domain (rest looked up from reference TRBV11-2 and TRBJ2-1): EAGVAQSPRYKIIEKRQSVAFWCNPISGHATLYWYQQILGQGPKLLIQFQNNGVVDDSQLPKDRFSAERLKGVDSTLKIQPAKLEDSAVYLCASSLTDRISYNEQFFGPGTRLTVL.

The chain combines TRBV6-4 with TRBJ1-1; TRBD1 is a possible D gene (5 bases). Germline CDR1 is MRHNA and CDR2 is SNTAGT. This CDR3 contains 13 residues. Trimming removed 5 bases at V and 2 bases at J, with 9 bases between. The chain's CDR3 is CASSPGTNTEAFF. The CDR3 DNA sequence: TGTGCCAGCAGTCCTGGGACTAACACTGAAGCTTTCTTT.

The gene calls are TRBV27 and TRBJ2-7; TRBD2 aligns across 9 bases. This CDR3 is built from 14 residues. The germline V gene encodes CDR1 MNHEY and CDR2 SMNVEV (reference sequence). V was pared by 6 bases and J by 0 bases, with 3 bases of the junction left unmatched. The CDR3 DNA sequence: TGTGCCAGCAGCCGGACTAGCGTCTCCTACGAGCAGTACTTC. Translation gives CASSRTSVSYEQYF.

The gene calls are TRBV6-1 and TRBJ2-7; tentative D call: TRBD1 (6 bases). The CDR3 sequence is 14 residues long. Germline V CDR1 and CDR2: MNHNS, SASEGT. V was shortened by 8 bases and J by 4 bases, with 18 bases between the two germline ends. The CDR3, as DNA: TGTGCCAGCTCTCCTCGGGGCAGGGGTTACGAGCAGTACTTC. It specifies CASSPRGRGYEQYF.

The gene calls are TRBV5-4 and TRBJ2-3; no definite D call. The CDR3 runs 16 residues. Germline assignment: CDR1 SGHNT and CDR2 YYREEE (reference sequence). Trimming removed 5 bases from V and 2 bases from J, with 18 bases in between. The CDR3 region has the DNA TGTGCCAGCAGTATTGCAGACAATACCTTCACAGATACGCAGTATTTT. This gives the protein CASSIADNTFTDTQYF.

The chain is built from TRBV9 and TRBJ2-2; 9 nucleotides agree with TRBD1. The CDR3 loop spans 15 amino acids. Looked up from germline, CDR1 is SGDLS and CDR2 is YYNGEE. V shed 3 bases and J 5 bases; nucleotides not matched to a gene: 5. The CDR3, as DNA: TGTGCCAGCAGCGGAGACAGGGGGGGAACCGGGGAGCTGTTTTTT. It encodes CASSGDRGGTGELFF.

The chain combines TRBV7-9 with TRBJ2-1; TRBD2 matches at 8 bases. The CDR3 is made up of 14 amino acids. Trimming cost V 2 bases and J 9 bases; bases outside gene matches: 6. CDR1 and CDR2 from the germline V gene are SEHNR and FQNEAQ (reference sequence). CDR3 coding DNA: TGTGCCAGCAGCTTAAGTGGGACTAGTAGTGAGCAGTTCTTC. Its translation is CASSLSGTSSEQFF.

This chain connects TRBV6-8 to TRBJ1-1; tentative D call: TRBD1 (5 bases). The CDR3 is 12 amino acids. Trimming left V 6 bases short and J 5 bases short, with 10 bases between. The V gene's germline CDR1 is MNHGY and CDR2 SAAAGT. The CDR3 protein is CASRSGTTEAFF. In DNA, the CDR3 is TGTGCCAGCAGGTCAGGGACTACTGAAGCTTTCTTT.

The chain carries TRBV18 and TRBJ2-4; D is unclear. The CDR3 runs to 14 residues. V dropped 2 bases and J dropped 1 base, with 6 bases sitting between them. Per the germline V gene, CDR1 is KGHSH and CDR2 is LQKENI. This CDR3 is CASSPNRAKNIQYF. The CDR3 DNA reads as TGTGCCAGCTCACCAAATCGGGCCAAAAACATTCAGTACTTC.

This clone came up a few times. J is TRBJ2-1 and V is TRBV7-2, with 9 bases identical to TRBD1. The CDR3 is 15 residues long. Germline CDR1 SGHTA, CDR2 FQGNSA. V trimming: 5 bases; J trimming: 7 bases; junction bases outside the gene matches: 9. The CDR3 here is CASSAGGQGGNEQFF. DNA of the CDR3: TGTGCCAGCAGCGCTGGGGGACAGGGAGGAAATGAGCAGTTCTTC.